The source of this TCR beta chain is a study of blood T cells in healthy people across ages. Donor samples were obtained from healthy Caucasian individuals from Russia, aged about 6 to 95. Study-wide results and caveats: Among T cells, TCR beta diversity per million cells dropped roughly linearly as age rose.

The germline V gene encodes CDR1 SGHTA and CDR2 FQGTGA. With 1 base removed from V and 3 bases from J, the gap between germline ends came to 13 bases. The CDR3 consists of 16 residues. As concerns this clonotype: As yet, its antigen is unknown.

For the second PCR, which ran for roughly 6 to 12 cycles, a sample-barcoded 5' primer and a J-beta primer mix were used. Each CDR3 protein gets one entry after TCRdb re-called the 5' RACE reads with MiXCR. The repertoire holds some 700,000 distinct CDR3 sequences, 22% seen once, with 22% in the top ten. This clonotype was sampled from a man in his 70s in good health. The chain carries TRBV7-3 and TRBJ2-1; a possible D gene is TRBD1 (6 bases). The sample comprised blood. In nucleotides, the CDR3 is TGTGCCAGCAGCTTAATAGGGGGATCGGGCTACAATGAGCAGTTCTTC. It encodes CASSLIGGSGYNEQFF.